Listed below are T cell receptor beta chains from one sample, sequenced in a study of blood T cell repertoires in COVID-19. Assay used: immunoSEQ multiplex PCR; TCRdb lists only in-frame clones, some missing. This sample has approximately 89,000 clones; less than 85% occur once, and the top ten carry 15% to 20%. Sequencing was carried out using peripheral blood. The receptors were gathered from an elderly woman with acute or convalescent COVID-19. Each CDR3 is given with its conserved first and last residue. A D gene is named only where the DNA matches it firmly. Size is stated for part of the rows, as once, few or many counts, or as a class when the clone is expanded.

j_call clone_size cdr3_length v_call d_call cdr3_nt cdr3_aa
TRBJ1-1 NA 14 TRBV19 TRBD1 TGTGCCAGTAACTTGATAGGGACAGACTTTGAAGCTTTCTTT CASNLIGTDFEAFF
TRBJ1-3 NA 17 TRBV19 NA TGTGCCAGTAGTATCCCCGGCAGGGCGGATTCTGGAAACACCATATATTTT CASSIPGRADSGNTIYF
TRBJ2-1 NA 14 TRBV7-9 NA TGTGCCAGCAGCTCGACAGTCTTGTACAATGAGCAGTTCTTC CASSSTVLYNEQFF
TRBJ1-3 NA 15 TRBV7-9 NA TGTGCCAGCAGCTCGACAGGAATCTCTGGAAACACCATATATTTT CASSSTGISGNTIYF
TRBJ1-1 NA 13 TRBV6-5 NA TGTGCCAGCAGTTACGAGGTTTACACTGAAGCTTTCTTT CASSYEVYTEAFF
TRBJ2-6 once 14 TRBV29-1 NA TGCAGCGTTAGCCCGAATTCAGGGGCCAACGTCCTGACTTTC CSVSPNSGANVLTF
TRBJ1-3 NA 14 TRBV5-6 NA TGTGCCAGCAGCGCCGGGGGTCCCGGAAACACCATATATTTT CASSAGGPGNTIYF
TRBJ2-7 NA 14 TRBV14 NA TGTGCCAGCAGCCAAGATCTTCTGAGCTACGAGCAGTACTTC CASSQDLLSYEQYF
TRBJ2-7 once 13 TRBV18 NA TGTGCCAGCTCACCACAGGGGGCCTACGAGCAGTACTTC CASSPQGAYEQYF
TRBJ2-3 NA 16 TRBV5-6 NA TGTGCCAGCAGCTTGGCCTTAGGGAGGGGGACAGATACGCAGTATTTT CASSLALGRGTDTQYF
TRBJ1-5 NA 14 TRBV29-1 TRBD1 TGCAGCGCCGAATTCCAGGGGGTGGGTCGGCCCCAGCATTTT CSAEFQGVGRPQHF
TRBJ2-5 NA 16 TRBV10-3 TRBD2 TGTGCCATCAGTCGACTAGCGGGAACTAGCCAAGAGACCCAGTACTTC CAISRLAGTSQETQYF
TRBJ2-3 NA 14 TRBV7-2 NA TGTGCCAGCAGCCACAGGGAAGGCACAGATACGCAGTATTTT CASSHREGTDTQYF
TRBJ1-6 NA 14 TRBV18 TRBD1 TGTGCCAGCTCACGGGACAGATATAATTCACCCCTCCACTTT CASSRDRYNSPLHF
TRBJ2-1 once 15 TRBV7-3 TRBD1 TGTGCCAGCAGCCCGTCCGGGACAGGCTACAATGAGCAGTTCTTC CASSPSGTGYNEQFF
TRBJ2-5 once 14 TRBV7-2 NA TGTGCCAGCAGCCAGGGGGGACTCCGAGGGACCCAGTACTTC CASSQGGLRGTQYF
TRBJ2-1 few 15 TRBV5-1 TRBD2 TGCGCCAGCAGCCTCAGCGGGGACTCCTACAATGAGCAGTTCTTC CASSLSGDSYNEQFF
TRBJ1-3 NA 15 TRBV11-2 NA TGTGCCAGCAGCTTAGTGGGAGGGTTTGGAAACACCATATATTTT CASSLVGGFGNTIYF
TRBJ2-1 NA 16 TRBV30 TRBD2 TGTGCCTGGAGTCTTAGCGGGAGTCGGCCTACGAGTGAGCAGTTCTTC CAWSLSGSRPTSEQFF
TRBJ2-7 few 15 TRBV5-6 TRBD2 TGTGCCAGCAGCATTAGCGGGAGGCCGATCCGGGAGCAGTACTTC CASSISGRPIREQYF
TRBJ2-3 NA 15 TRBV25-1 NA TGTGCCAGCAGTGACCCCGAGAGGATCGAAGATACGCAGTATTTT CASSDPERIEDTQYF
TRBJ2-5 NA 13 TRBV25-1 TRBD1 TGTGCCAGCAATAGGGCACAGGGGGAGACCCAGTACTTC CASNRAQGETQYF
TRBJ2-1 NA 15 TRBV5-1 NA TGCGCCAGCAGCTTTAGCGTAGTGGGTTACAATGAGCAGTTCTTC CASSFSVVGYNEQFF
TRBJ2-7 few 13 TRBV2 TRBD1 TGTGCCAGCAGCGACGGGACAGGCAGGGAGCAGTACTTC CASSDGTGREQYF
TRBJ2-7 NA 15 TRBV7-9 TRBD2 TGTGCCAGCAGCTTCCGGGGTAGCGGGCTCGACGAGCAGTACTTC CASSFRGSGLDEQYF
TRBJ2-3 NA 13 TRBV5-1 NA TGCGCCAGCAGCTTGGGACTAGAAGGTACGCAGTATTTT CASSLGLEGTQYF
TRBJ1-4 NA 15 TRBV7-9 NA TGTGCCAGCAGCCCGTCCTTTAAGTCTTCCCCGAGGCTGTTTTTT CASSPSFKSSPRLFF
TRBJ1-1 NA 11 TRBV20-1 NA TGCAGTGTAAAGAGTAACACTGAAGCTTTCTTT CSVKSNTEAFF
TRBJ1-1 NA 13 TRBV6-2/TRBV6-3 NA TGTGCCAGCAGTTGGGTGGGGGCAACTGAAGCTTTCTTT CASSWVGATEAFF
TRBJ2-2 NA 13 TRBV9 NA TGTGCCAGCAGCGTAGTGAGTGCCGGGGAGCTGTTTTTT CASSVVSAGELFF
TRBJ1-5 NA 16 TRBV11-2 NA TGTGCCAGCAGCTTAAGGGGTTCGGAGAGCAATCAGCCCCAGCATTTT CASSLRGSESNQPQHF
TRBJ2-3 NA 16 TRBV5-1 TRBD1 TGCGCCAGCAGCTTGGCCACCGGGACAGGGGAAGATACGCAGTATTTT CASSLATGTGEDTQYF
TRBJ2-7 NA 14 TRBV5-4 TRBD2 TGTGCCAGCAGCTTTAACGGGGGGACCTACGAGCAGTACTTC CASSFNGGTYEQYF
TRBJ2-6 NA 18 TRBV7-9 NA TGTGCCAGCAGCGGCGAAGCGATCACTAGCTCTGGGGCCAACGTCCTGACTTTC CASSGEAITSSGANVLTF
TRBJ1-1 few 12 TRBV11-2 NA TGTGCCAGCAGCCCCGGAGGGACTGAAGCTTTCTTT CASSPGGTEAFF
TRBJ2-2 few 16 TRBV5-1 TRBD2 TGCGCCAGCAGCCCGTTAGCGGGAGGTGCGGCCGGGGAGCTGTTTTTT CASSPLAGGAAGELFF
TRBJ1-1 NA 14 TRBV7-8 TRBD1 TGTGCCAGCAGCTTCGGGACAGGGGGCACTGAAGCTTTCTTT CASSFGTGGTEAFF
TRBJ2-7 NA 16 TRBV7-2 TRBD2 TGTGCCAGCAGCTTTAATAGCGGGAGGGGGTCCTACGAGCAGTACTTC CASSFNSGRGSYEQYF
TRBJ1-2 few 15 TRBV13 TRBD1 TGTGCCAGCAGCTCCTCCGGGACAGGGGGTTGGGGCTACACCTTC CASSSSGTGGWGYTF
TRBJ2-5 NA 13 TRBV29-1 NA TGCAGCGTTTGCCATCCGGGAGAGGAGACCCAGTACTTC CSVCHPGEETQYF
TRBJ1-2 NA 14 TRBV6-6 TRBD1 TGTGCCAGCAGCCGGACAGGGGGCGACTATGGCTACACCTTC CASSRTGGDYGYTF
TRBJ2-7 NA 16 TRBV9 TRBD2 TGTGCCAGCAGCGTAGGGCTAGCGGGTAACACCTACGAGCAGTACTTC CASSVGLAGNTYEQYF
TRBJ2-5 few 14 TRBV4-1 NA TGCGCCAGCTCGGCAACCGGGACACAAGAGACCCAGTACTTC CASSATGTQETQYF
TRBJ2-1 once 18 TRBV7-2 TRBD2 TGTGCCAGCAGCCAGGGACTAGCGGGCCCGAGCTCCTACAATGAGCAGTTCTTC CASSQGLAGPSSYNEQFF
TRBJ2-1 NA 11 TRBV27 NA TGTGCCAGCGTTAGTGCGGGTGAGCAGTTCTTC CASVSAGEQFF
TRBJ2-5 once 16 TRBV7-6 TRBD2 TGTGCCAGCAGCTTACCCGGAGGGACTAGACAAGAGACCCAGTACTTC CASSLPGGTRQETQYF
TRBJ2-1 NA 15 TRBV20-1 TRBD1 TGCAGTGCTAGTAGTCCCGGGACAGGGTACAATGAGCAGTTCTTC CSASSPGTGYNEQFF
TRBJ1-1 NA 17 TRBV6-6 TRBD1 TGTGCCAGCAGCCGAGGTCGACAGGGGGGGATGAACACTGAAGCTTTCTTT CASSRGRQGGMNTEAFF
TRBJ1-1 NA 12 TRBV29-1 NA TGCAGCGTTGTCAGGATGAACACTGAAGCTTTCTTT CSVVRMNTEAFF
TRBJ2-6 NA 18 TRBV7-9 TRBD2 TGTGCCAGCAGTAAAGGACTAGCGGGATCCTCTGGGGCCAACGTCCTGACTTTC CASSKGLAGSSGANVLTF
TRBJ2-2 NA 16 TRBV2 TRBD2 TGTGCCAGCAACCAGTTTAGCGGGAGTAGGACCGGGGAGCTGTTTTTT CASNQFSGSRTGELFF
TRBJ2-3 NA 10 TRBV30 NA TGTGCCCAGAGGACAGATACGCAGTATTTT CAQRTDTQYF
TRBJ2-3 NA 11 TRBV20-1 NA TGCAGTTCCAGAACTCCAGGAACGCAGTATTTT CSSRTPGTQYF